This is a list of T cell receptor beta chains from one sample in a study of OX40 agonist ivuxolimab in advanced cancers. The method was immunoSEQ multiplex PCR; TCRdb's version includes in-frame clones alone and lacks a portion of them. The sample includes about 18,000 clones, 70% to 90% seen only once; the top ten take approximately 67%. The sequenced sample was CD4+ or CD8+ T cells sorted from blood, obtained in a trial of the OX40 agonist ivuxolimab. The receptor set was obtained from an adult with an advanced solid tumor such as melanoma, head and neck, liver or kidney cancer. Both conserved end residues are part of each CDR3. A D gene is named only where the DNA matches it firmly. Clone size is not always given. Where it is, it says once, few, many or a class for expanded clones.

j_call clone_size d_call v_call cdr3_nt cdr3_aa
TRBJ1-6 - - TRBV20-1 TGCAGTGCTAGGGCCGGATCACCCCTCCACTTT CSARAGSPLHF
TRBJ2-7 - - TRBV7-6 TGTGCCAGCGGGGTAGCGGTCTCCTACGAGCAGTACTTC CASGVAVSYEQYF
TRBJ2-7 few - TRBV5-1 TGCGCCAGCAGCGGACAAGGACACCGATACGAGCAGTACTTC CASSGQGHRYEQYF
TRBJ2-2 - TRBD1 TRBV6-5 TGTGCCAGCAGTTTACGGACAGGGACCGGGGAGCTGTTTTTT CASSLRTGTGELFF
TRBJ2-2 - - TRBV30 TGTGCCTGGAGTGTGGGTAGCCCCGGGGAGCTGTTTTTT CAWSVGSPGELFF
TRBJ2-7 - - TRBV6-6 TGTGCCGGGGGTAGAGGGCCGCCTGAGGAGCAGTACTTC CAGGRGPPEEQYF
TRBJ1-4 few TRBD1 TRBV6-5 TGTGCCAGCAGTTACTCCCCTACAGGGGACTTTGAAAAACTGTTTTTT CASSYSPTGDFEKLFF
TRBJ1-3 - TRBD1 TRBV27 TGTGCCAGCAGTGAACGACAGGGCCTCTCTGGAAACACCATATATTTT CASSERQGLSGNTIYF
TRBJ1-3 - - TRBV19 TGTGCCAGTAGTATTAGTCTTTTAAGCGGAAACACCATATATTTT CASSISLLSGNTIYF
TRBJ2-1 - TRBD2 TRBV6-5 TGTGCCAGCAGCTCTACGGGACTAGCCTTGGATGAGCAGTTCTTC CASSSTGLALDEQFF
TRBJ2-1 - - TRBV19 TGTGCCAGTAGTATAAGGCCTGGACGGCCTTCCTACAATGAGCAGTTCTTC CASSIRPGRPSYNEQFF
TRBJ2-1 - TRBD2 TRBV27 TGTGCCAGCAGTTTATTGCGAGGGACTAGCGGGAGAGGGGATGAGCAGTTCTTC CASSLLRGTSGRGDEQFF
TRBJ1-6 - - TRBV15 TGTGCCACCAGCAGAGATTTCTGGAGCTCCTATAATTCACCCCTCCACTTT CATSRDFWSSYNSPLHF
TRBJ2-2 - - TRBV19 TGTGCCAGTCAAGACACCGGGGAGCTGTTTTTT CASQDTGELFF
TRBJ2-5 - TRBD2 TRBV7-2 TGTGCCAGCAGCTTTCACCCCGCGATTAGCGGGGGGGAAGAGACCCAGTACTTC CASSFHPAISGGEETQYF